These 28 T cell receptor beta chains came from one sample sequenced in a study of blood T cell repertoires in COVID-19. Measured with immunoSEQ multiplex PCR; TCRdb has only the in-frame clones, and not every one. The repertoire has 250,000 to 300,000 clones, 75% to 90% of them found once; the top ten carry over 1.5%. The sample comprised PBMCs or T cells enriched from blood (not recorded which). The receptors shown here come from a woman between 45 and 65 years old who had recovered from COVID-19.

This clone was seen once. The rearrangement uses TRBV27 and TRBJ2-5; weak D call: TRBD2 (5 bases). Germline V gene data show CDR1 as MNHEY and CDR2 as SMNVEV (reference sequence). The CDR3 has 14 amino acids. Trimming pared 5 bases from V and 1 base from J, leaving 11 bases between. The CDR3 DNA sequence: TGTGCCAGCAGTCGACTACCGACCCAAGAGACCCAGTACTTC. Amino acid sequence: CASSRLPTQETQYF.

The rearrangement links TRBV7-8 to TRBJ1-6; 10 bases agree with TRBD1. The CDR3 runs 14 residues. The V gene end was trimmed by 5 bases and the J gene end by 11 bases; junction bases not matched to a gene: 6. Germline-derived CDR1 and CDR2 are SGHVS and FQNEAQ. CDR3 coding DNA: TGTGCCAGCAGCCCGGACAGGGGGAATACACCCCTCCACTTT. This encodes CASSPDRGNTPLHF.

The genes are TRBV19 and TRBJ2-7; 10 bases align to TRBD2. The CDR3 spans 16 residues. The V gene's germline CDR1 is LNHDA and CDR2 SQIVND (reference sequence). The V and J ends lost 7 bases and 2 bases, in that order; junction bases with no gene match: 11. CDR3 bases: TGTGCCAGTAAATTGGCTAGCGGGAGAGGGGCCTACGAGCAGTACTTC. As protein: CASKLASGRGAYEQYF.

This clone occurred a few times. This chain joins TRBV12-5 and TRBJ2-1, with 9 bases identical to TRBD1. The CDR3 has 17 amino acids. V lost 3 bases and J lost 2; bases outside the gene matches: 8. Germline assignment: CDR1 LGHNT and CDR2 FRNRAP. The DNA of the CDR3 is TGTGCTAGTGGTTTACGGTTATGGGACAGGGCCTACAATGAGCAGTTCTTC. Protein product: CASGLRLWDRAYNEQFF.

V usage is TRBV10-3 and J usage is TRBJ1-2; 9 nucleotides match TRBD1. The V gene's germline CDR1 is ENHRY and CDR2 SYGVKD. The CDR3 is 15 amino acids. V gave up 7 bases and J gave up 4 bases; unmatched junction bases: 10. The chain's CDR3 is CAINPGTGLSYGYTF. The DNA of the CDR3 is TGTGCCATCAACCCAGGGACAGGGCTTTCCTATGGCTACACCTTC.

The rearrangement uses TRBV28 and TRBJ2-1; D not certain. The CDR3 spans 13 residues. V was cut by 1 base and J by 12 bases, with 13 bases left in between. Germline lookup yields CDR1 MDHEN and CDR2 SYDVKM. Here the CDR3 reads CASSLFEQMRQFF. The CDR3 region has the DNA TGTGCCAGCAGTTTATTTGAGCAAATGAGGCAGTTCTTC.

The CDR3 DNA follows: TGTGCCAGTAGCCCTTGGGCTAGCGGGAGGGGAGATACGCAGTATTTT. This gives the protein CASSPWASGRGDTQYF. This rearrangement joins TRBV19 to TRBJ2-3, with 12 bases aligning to TRBD2. V lost 6 bases to trimming and J lost 5 bases; unmatched junction nucleotides: 9. From germline, CDR1 is LNHDA and CDR2 SQIVND (reference sequence). The CDR3 has 16 amino acids.

The table lists this clone with a few counts. V and J are TRBV6-5 and TRBJ2-1; no clear D. Germline lookup yields CDR1 MNHEY and CDR2 SVGAGI. This CDR3 has 13 residues. The ends were cut back, 0 bases at V and 4 bases at J, with 4 bases in the middle. CDR3 sequence (DNA): TGTGCCAGCAGTTACTCCGGTTACAATGAGCAGTTCTTC. Protein sequence: CASSYSGYNEQFF.

The rearrangement joins TRBV5-5 to TRBJ1-1, with unresolved D. Per the germline V gene, CDR1 is SGHKS and CDR2 is YYEKEE (reference sequence). CDR3 length: 15 amino acids. V was clipped by 4 bases and J by 4 bases, with 17 bases between them. Here the CDR3 DNA reads TGTGCCAGCAGCCTAGCTTTTACGGGAGGCACTGAAGCTTTCTTT. This gives the protein CASSLAFTGGTEAFF.

The chain recombines TRBV27 with TRBJ2-1; 7 nucleotides align to TRBD1. The CDR3 is 13 amino acids. Germline values: CDR1 MNHEY, CDR2 SMNVEV (reference sequence). The V segment lost 8 bases and the J segment 4 bases; nucleotides outside the gene matches: 5. The CDR3 is CASGYRGYNEQFF. The CDR3 bases are TGTGCCAGCGGATACAGGGGTTACAATGAGCAGTTCTTC.

The rearrangement uses TRBV19 and TRBJ1-5, with D unresolved. The CDR3 covers 13 residues. V was shortened by 6 bases and J by 5 bases, with 11 bases between the two germline ends. Germline V gene sequence: CDR1 LNHDA, CDR2 SQIVND (reference sequence). CDR3 sequence (DNA): TGTGCCAGTAGCGAGAGGGTGGATCAGCCCCAGCATTTT. This sequence encodes CASSERVDQPQHF.

The V call is TRBV2, the J call TRBJ1-1, with 10 positions matching TRBD1. V trimming: 7 bases; J trimming: 1 base; junction bases outside the gene matches: 6. The CDR3 consists of 15 residues. The germline V gene has CDR1 SNHLY and CDR2 FYNNEI. The CDR3 region is CASTPRTGGNTEAFF. The CDR3 DNA follows: TGTGCCAGCACCCCCCGGACAGGGGGGAACACTGAAGCTTTCTTT.

This clone occurred once. This sequence joins TRBV6-5 and TRBJ1-2; TRBD1 agrees at 7 bases. With V trimmed by 6 bases and J by 7 bases, 8 bases remained unmatched. This CDR3 is 13 amino acids long. The germline V gene has CDR1 MNHEY and CDR2 SVGAGI. The CDR3 coding sequence is TGTGCCAGCAGGCCACAGGGGCGGGTTGGCTACACCTTC. The encoded protein is CASRPQGRVGYTF.

The chain combines TRBV3-1 (or the pseudogene TRBV3-2) with TRBJ2-1; the match to TRBD1 covers 9 bases. Per the germline V gene, CDR1 is LGHDT and CDR2 is YNNKEL (reference sequence). J lost 0 bases, V lost 2 bases, and 11 bases had no gene match. The CDR3 spans 19 residues. Written as DNA, the CDR3 is TGTGCCAGCAGCCAAAAGACAGGACAGGGGCCGAGCTCCTACAATGAGCAGTTCTTC. The encoded protein is CASSQKTGQGPSSYNEQFF.

J is TRBJ2-4 and V is TRBV11-2; D gene uncertain. Germline assignment: CDR1 SGHAT and CDR2 FQNNGV. The V end lost 1 base, the J end lost 7 bases, and 8 bases lay between the germline ends. CDR3 length: 13 amino acids. The CDR3 bases are TGTGCCAGCAGCTTAGGAGGTCTGAACATTCAGTACTTC. It codes for CASSLGGLNIQYF.

The chain carries TRBV7-9 and TRBJ2-7, with TRBD2 matching over 7 bases. Looked up from germline, CDR1 is SEHNR and CDR2 is FQNEAQ (reference sequence). The V gene end was trimmed by 5 bases and the J gene end by 5 bases; junction bases not matched to a gene: 12. This CDR3 comprises 15 residues. CDR3 loop: CASSQTTGLVNEQYF. In DNA form, the CDR3 reads TGTGCCAGCAGCCAAACCACAGGACTAGTAAACGAGCAGTACTTC.

The chain is built from TRBV28 and TRBJ1-2; D might be TRBD1 (5 bases). Germline assignment: CDR1 MDHEN and CDR2 SYDVKM. Trimming removed 6 bases at V and 4 bases at J, with 12 bases between. This CDR3 is 13 amino acids long. As DNA, the CDR3 is TGTGCCAGCAGATCAACAGGAGTCTATGGCTACACCTTC. Translating gives CASRSTGVYGYTF.

V usage is TRBV16 and J usage is TRBJ2-1; 11 positions agree with TRBD2. This CDR3 comprises 16 residues. Germline trimming cut 4 bases from V and 6 bases from J; bases unmatched to any gene: 8. Per the germline V gene, CDR1 is KGHSY and CDR2 is FQNENV. The CDR3 nucleotides read TGTGCCAGCAGCCGGGAACTAGCGGGAGTAGTCAATGAGCAGTTCTTC. Translated: CASSRELAGVVNEQFF.

This clone was detected once. V and J are TRBV21-1 and TRBJ2-6; no DNA check was done on the table's D call, TRBD2. TRBV21-1 is a pseudogene locus. This CDR3 spans 18 amino acids. The CDR3 DNA reads TGTGCCAGCAGCAAAGGGTCCGGGAAGGTATCTGGGGCCAACGTCCTGACTTTC. Amino acids: CASSKGSGKVSGANVLTF.

The rearrangement uses TRBV18 and TRBJ1-1, with 7 bases identical to TRBD1. Germline V gene lookup returns CDR1 KGHSH and CDR2 LQKENI. CDR3 length equals 17 residues. Trimming removed 3 bases from V and 3 bases from J; junction bases left unmatched: 13. This chain's CDR3 is CASSPFSGGQRYTEAFF. DNA of the CDR3: TGTGCCAGCTCACCTTTTTCAGGGGGACAGAGGTACACTGAAGCTTTCTTT.

The chain couples TRBV4-1 to TRBJ2-5, with 8 positions matching TRBD2. CDR1 is MGHRA, CDR2 YSYEKL, per germline. This CDR3 contains 15 residues. The V gene end was trimmed by 1 base and the J gene end by 2 bases; junction bases not matched to a gene: 3. The CDR3 protein is CASSQVTSGQETQYF. For the CDR3, the DNA is TGCGCCAGCAGCCAAGTTACTAGCGGACAAGAGACCCAGTACTTC.

This chain uses TRBV5-1 with TRBJ2-7, with 12 bases lining up with TRBD2. J was trimmed by 3 bases and V by 3 bases; bases with no gene match: 4. CDR1 SGHRS and CDR2 YFSETQ come from the germline V gene. This CDR3 has 15 residues. The CDR3 DNA is TGCGCCAGCAGCTCTGGACTAGCGGGACTCTACGAGCAGTACTTC. Its translation is CASSSGLAGLYEQYF.

The chain uses TRBV30 and TRBJ1-6, with 7 bases fitting TRBD1. This CDR3 has 13 residues. Germline assignment: CDR1 GTSNPN and CDR2 SVGIG (reference sequence). Trimming removed 5 bases from V and 10 bases from J; junction bases left unmatched: 8. CDR3 amino acids: CAWEGDSWSPLHF. The CDR3 DNA is TGTGCCTGGGAGGGGGACAGTTGGTCACCCCTCCACTTT.

CDR3 sequence: CASSLGLQHTEAFF. CDR3 nucleotide sequence: TGCGCCAGCAGCCTCGGGTTGCAACACACTGAAGCTTTCTTT. This chain uses TRBV5-1 with TRBJ1-1; D is uncertain. CDR1 and CDR2 (germline): SGHRS, YFSETQ. Trimming pared 4 bases from V and 3 bases from J, leaving 13 bases between. This CDR3 comprises 14 residues.

The gene calls are TRBV7-9 and TRBJ1-2; 10 positions match TRBD1. The CDR3 has 15 residues. V lost 2 bases and J lost 8; bases outside the gene matches: 8. Germline loops: CDR1 SEHNR, CDR2 FQNEAQ (reference sequence). The chain's CDR3 is CASSLSRDRGYGYTF. CDR3 in DNA: TGTGCCAGCAGCTTAAGCCGGGACAGGGGCTACGGCTACACCTTC.

The J gene is TRBJ2-1, the V gene TRBV5-1, with 8 bases matching TRBD2. From germline, CDR1 is SGHRS and CDR2 YFSETQ. The CDR3 spans 15 residues. V lost 4 bases to trimming and J lost 7 bases; unmatched junction nucleotides: 10. Here the CDR3 reads CASSPVYGRVNEQFF. The CDR3 bases are TGCGCCAGCAGCCCTGTTTACGGGAGGGTTAATGAGCAGTTCTTC.

V gene TRBV19 combines with J gene TRBJ1-1; possible D gene TRBD1, 6 bases. Looked up from germline, CDR1 is LNHDA and CDR2 is SQIVND (reference sequence). The CDR3 runs 13 residues. With 5 bases removed from V and 6 bases from J, the gap between germline ends came to 13 bases. CDR3 coding DNA: TGTGCCAGTAGTCTGGGATGGGGGCCTGAAGCTTTCTTT. Its translation is CASSLGWGPEAFF.

This clone was observed a single time. The V call is TRBV7-2, the J call TRBJ1-2, with 8 bases that match TRBD1. The CDR3 spans 15 residues. The germline V gene has CDR1 SGHTA and CDR2 FQGNSA. V shed 7 bases and J 3 bases; nucleotides not matched to a gene: 10. The CDR3 DNA follows: TGTGCCAGCAAATTCTCCTCAGGGGGCGACTATGGCTACACCTTC. It yields the protein CASKFSSGGDYGYTF.